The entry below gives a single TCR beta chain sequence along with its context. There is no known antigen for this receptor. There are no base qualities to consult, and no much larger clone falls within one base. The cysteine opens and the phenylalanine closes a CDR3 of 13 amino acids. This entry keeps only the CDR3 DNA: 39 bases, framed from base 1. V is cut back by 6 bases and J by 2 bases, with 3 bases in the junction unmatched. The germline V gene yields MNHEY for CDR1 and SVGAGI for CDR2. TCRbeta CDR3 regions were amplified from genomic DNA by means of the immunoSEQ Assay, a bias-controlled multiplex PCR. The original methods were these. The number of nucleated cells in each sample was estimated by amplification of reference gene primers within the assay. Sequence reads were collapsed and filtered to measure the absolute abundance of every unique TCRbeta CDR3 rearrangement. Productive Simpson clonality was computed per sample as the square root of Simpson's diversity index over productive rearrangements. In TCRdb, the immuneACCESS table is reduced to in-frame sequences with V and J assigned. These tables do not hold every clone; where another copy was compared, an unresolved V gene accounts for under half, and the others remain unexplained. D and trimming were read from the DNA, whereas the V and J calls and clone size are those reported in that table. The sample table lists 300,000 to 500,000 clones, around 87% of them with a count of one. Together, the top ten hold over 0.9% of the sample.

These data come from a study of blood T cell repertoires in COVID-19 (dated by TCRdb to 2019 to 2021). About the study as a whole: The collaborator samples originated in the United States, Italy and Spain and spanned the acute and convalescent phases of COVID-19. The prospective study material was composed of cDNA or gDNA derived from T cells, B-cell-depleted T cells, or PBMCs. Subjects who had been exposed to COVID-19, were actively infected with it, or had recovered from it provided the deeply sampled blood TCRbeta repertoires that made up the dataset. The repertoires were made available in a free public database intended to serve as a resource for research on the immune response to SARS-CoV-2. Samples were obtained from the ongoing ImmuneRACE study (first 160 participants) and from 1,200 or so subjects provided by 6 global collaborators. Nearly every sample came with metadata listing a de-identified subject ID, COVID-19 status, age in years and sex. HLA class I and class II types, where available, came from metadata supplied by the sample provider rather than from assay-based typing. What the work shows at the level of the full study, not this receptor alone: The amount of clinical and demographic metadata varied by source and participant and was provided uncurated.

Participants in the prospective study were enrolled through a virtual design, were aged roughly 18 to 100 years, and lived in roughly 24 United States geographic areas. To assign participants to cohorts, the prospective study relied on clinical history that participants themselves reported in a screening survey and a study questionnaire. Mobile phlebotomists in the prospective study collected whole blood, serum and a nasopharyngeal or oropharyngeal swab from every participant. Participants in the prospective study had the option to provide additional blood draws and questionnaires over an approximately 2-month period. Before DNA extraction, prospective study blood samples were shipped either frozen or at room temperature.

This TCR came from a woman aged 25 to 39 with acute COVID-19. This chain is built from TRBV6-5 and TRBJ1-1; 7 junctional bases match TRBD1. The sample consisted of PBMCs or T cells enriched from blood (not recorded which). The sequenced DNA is TGTGCCAGCAGATGGGACAGCAACACTGAAGCTTTCTTT. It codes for CASRWDSNTEAFF.